Shown below are 4 T cell receptor beta chains from a single sample sequenced in a study of shared clonotypes between healthy human individuals. Data came from immunoSEQ multiplex PCR; TCRdb stores just in-frame clones and leaves some out. Of around 2,000,000 clones detected, 95% appear once; the ten largest clones hold 0.13%. The sample taken for sequencing was naive CD4+ T cells sorted from blood. Specified subset: CD45RA+ positively selected. Receptors originate from a man younger than 35 in good health.

J is TRBJ1-3 and V is TRBV5-4, with 7 bases aligning to TRBD1. The V gene end was trimmed by 4 bases and the J gene end by 0 bases; junction bases not matched to a gene: 4. The CDR3 consists of 15 residues. Looked up from germline, CDR1 is SGHNT and CDR2 is YYREEE (reference sequence). The CDR3 protein is CASSGGQSSGNTIYF. CDR3 coding DNA: TGTGCCAGCAGCGGGGGACAGAGCTCTGGAAACACCATATATTTT.

This clone has a handful of counts. This chain uses TRBV15 with TRBJ2-1, with 16 bases identical to TRBD2. Germline V gene sequence: CDR1 LNHNV, CDR2 YYDKDF (reference sequence). The CDR3 extends over 18 amino acids. V lost 4 bases to trimming and J lost 4 bases; unmatched junction nucleotides: 7. CDR3 protein: CATSTLPGLAGGYNEQFF. Here the CDR3 DNA reads TGTGCCACCAGCACCTTACCGGGACTAGCGGGAGGGTACAATGAGCAGTTCTTC.

This chain connects TRBV7-8 to TRBJ2-4; TRBD2 agrees at 15 bases. Germline-derived CDR1 and CDR2 are SGHVS and FQNEAQ. V lost 5 bases to trimming and J lost 2 bases; unmatched junction nucleotides: 4. This CDR3 has 17 residues. The CDR3 sequence: CASSLGTSGGSKNIQYF. CDR3 DNA sequence: TGTGCCAGCAGCCTTGGGACTAGCGGGGGGTCCAAAAACATTCAGTACTTC.

The chain carries TRBV6-1 and TRBJ2-7; TRBD2 is a possible D gene (6 bases). The CDR3 spans 15 residues. Trimming took off 6 bases at V and 2 bases at J, with 17 bases between the two ends. CDR1 is MNHNS, CDR2 SASEGT, per germline. CDR3: CASRPRGITPYEQYF. CDR3 DNA: TGTGCCAGCAGACCCCGGGGGATTACCCCCTACGAGCAGTACTTC.